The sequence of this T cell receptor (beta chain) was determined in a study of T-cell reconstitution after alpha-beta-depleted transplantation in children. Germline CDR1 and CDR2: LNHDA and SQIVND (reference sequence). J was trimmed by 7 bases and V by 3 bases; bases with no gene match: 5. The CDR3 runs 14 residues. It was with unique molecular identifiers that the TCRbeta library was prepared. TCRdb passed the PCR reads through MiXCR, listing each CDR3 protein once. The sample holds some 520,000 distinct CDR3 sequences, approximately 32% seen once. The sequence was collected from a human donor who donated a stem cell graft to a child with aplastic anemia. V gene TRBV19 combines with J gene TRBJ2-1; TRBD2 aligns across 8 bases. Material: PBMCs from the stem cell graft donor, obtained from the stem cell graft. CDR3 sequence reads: CASSIIGRGNEQFF. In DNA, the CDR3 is TGTGCCAGTAGTATTATCGGGAGGGGGAATGAGCAGTTCTTC.